The following is a T cell receptor beta chain sequence with its context. This clone's antigen is unknown. No base quality information exists; no much larger clone differs at one position. This sample was included in a study of beta chain features in type 1 diabetes (dated by TCRdb to 2016 to 2019). Background for the entire study: Mean age, gender distribution, total cell number and subset yield did not differ between patients and healthy donors. Across all samples, about 110 million sorted cells were examined, and cell number per subset correlated strongly with RNA yield. The study compared TCRB repertoires of sorted circulating CD4+ T cell subsets between recently diagnosed type 1 diabetes patients and matched healthy donors. Regulatory and stem cell-like memory subsets were obtained from only 8 patients and about eight healthy donors, while naive and central memory subsets were obtained from all 30 or so donors. Study-level results and caveats: In all four CD4+ subsets, TCRB CDR3 length was moderately but significantly shorter in type 1 diabetes patients. Naive, central memory and regulatory TCRB repertoires appeared to be more similar among patients than among healthy donors. Shorter templates might have been favored by PCR, but patient and control samples were amplified and corrected together, so both groups would have been affected equally by any skew. At VDJ recombination sites, patients with type 1 diabetes made fewer insertions and deleted more nucleotides, a pattern implying thymic rearrangement abnormalities. Because the HLA sub-analyses included only small numbers of individuals, any influence of HLA type on TCRB rearrangement was left unresolved. Because cDNA was sequenced instead of genomic DNA, activated cells with high expression could be over-represented, although the groups did not differ in activation or CD3 levels.

The CDR3 spans 13 residues, from the cysteine through the phenylalanine. The DNA shown is the 39-base CDR3, in frame from base 1. The germline V gene yields KGHSH for CDR1 and LQKENI for CDR2. The germline V end is reduced by 4 bases and the J end by 4 bases; junction bases left unmatched: 2. All of the isolated RNA was reverse transcribed with the High Capacity cDNA Reverse Transcription Kit, so expressed TCRB transcripts were sequenced. Naive, central memory and regulatory T cell samples underwent deep immunoSEQ sequencing, averaging around 3.7 million total reads per sample. After sorted cells were lysed in RLT buffer, RNA was extracted with DNase-treated RNeasy Micro or Mini kits, with the choice depending on cell number. To prevent cross-contamination, each cell subset was processed individually, whereas patient and healthy donor samples were processed jointly. TCRB sequences were amplified from cDNA with the immunoSEQ multiplex PCR, producing 87-bp fragments spanning the CDR3 region. The amplicons were sequenced using the Illumina HiSeq platform. On the study's bioinformatics: Synthetic template baselines were used to correct PCR bias computationally, reads within Hamming distance 2 were collapsed, and singletons that could not be merged were discarded. Reads were aligned against IMGT so that V, D and J genes, CDR3 length and insertions or deletions at six rearrangement sites could be assigned. Clonotype counts were normalized to sorted cell number within each subset before computing true diversity and Gini coefficients with the tcR R package. The overlap coefficient, calculated on TCRB nucleotide sequences, was used to quantify repertoire sharing. TCRdb stores this immuneACCESS table with in-frame sequences only. Part of the clones is absent; in the studies checked, under half of the shortfall reflects unresolved V genes, and no reason is known for the rest. The DNA gave D and trimming, while V, J and clone size come from that table. The sample table lists around 140,000 clones, 9% of them with a count of one. 0.65% to 0.75% of the sample lies in the top ten.

A single peripheral blood draw of approximately 100 mL on average was collected from each donor into heparinised tubes. A BD FACSAria II and a panel including CD45RO, CCR7, CD25, CD127, CD95 and CD27 were used to sort naive, central memory, regulatory and stem cell-like memory CD4+ T cells. Every sorted population had a purity above 95%. PBMCs were separated immediately by Lymphoprep density gradient centrifugation and were stained directly, without being cultured. So that batch effects would be minimized, each experiment stained and sorted samples in pairs, pairing one healthy donor with one patient.

The chain employs TRBV18 and TRBJ1-2, with 8 junctional bases fitting TRBD1. This clonotype was sampled from a man aged 25-40 years with type 1 diabetes. Sequencing used central memory CD4+ T cells from blood. CDR3 reads: CASSLDRGYGYTF. Here is the DNA: TGTGCCAGCTCACTTGACAGGGGCTATGGCTACACCTTC.